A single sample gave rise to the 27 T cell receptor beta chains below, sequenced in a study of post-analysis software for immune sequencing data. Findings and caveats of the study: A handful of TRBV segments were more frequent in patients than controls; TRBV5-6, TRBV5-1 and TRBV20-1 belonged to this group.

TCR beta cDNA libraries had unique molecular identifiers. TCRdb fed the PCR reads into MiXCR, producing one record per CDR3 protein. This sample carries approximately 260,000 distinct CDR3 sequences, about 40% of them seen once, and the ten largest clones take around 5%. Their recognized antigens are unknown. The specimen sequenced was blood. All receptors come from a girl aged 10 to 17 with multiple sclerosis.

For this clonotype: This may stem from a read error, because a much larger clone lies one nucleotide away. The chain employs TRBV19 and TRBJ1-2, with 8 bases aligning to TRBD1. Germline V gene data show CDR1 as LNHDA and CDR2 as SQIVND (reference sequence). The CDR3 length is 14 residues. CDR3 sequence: CASLSRGQGYGYIF. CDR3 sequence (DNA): TGTGCCAGTCTGTCCAGGGGGCAGGGCTATGGCTACATCTTC.

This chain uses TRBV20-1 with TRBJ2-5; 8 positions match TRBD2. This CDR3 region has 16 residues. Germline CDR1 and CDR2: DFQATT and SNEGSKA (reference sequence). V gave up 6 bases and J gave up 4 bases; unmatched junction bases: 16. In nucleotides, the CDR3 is TGCAGTGCAGGCCCCTCGGGGGCGGGAGGTGTAGAGACCCAGTACTTC. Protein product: CSAGPSGAGGVETQYF.

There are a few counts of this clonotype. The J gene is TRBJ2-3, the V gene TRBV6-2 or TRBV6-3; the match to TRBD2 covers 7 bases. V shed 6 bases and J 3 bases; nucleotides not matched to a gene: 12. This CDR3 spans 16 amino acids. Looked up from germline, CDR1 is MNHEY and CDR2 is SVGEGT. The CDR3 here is CASSQSPLAETDTQYF. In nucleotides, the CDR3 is TGTGCCAGCAGCCAGAGCCCGCTAGCGGAAACAGATACGCAGTATTTT.

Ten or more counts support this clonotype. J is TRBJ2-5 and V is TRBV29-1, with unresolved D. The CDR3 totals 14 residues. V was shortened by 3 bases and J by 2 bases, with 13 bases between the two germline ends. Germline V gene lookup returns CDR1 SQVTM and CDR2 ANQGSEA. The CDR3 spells CSVDSYVAQETQYF. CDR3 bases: TGCAGCGTTGACTCATATGTGGCACAAGAGACCCAGTACTTC.

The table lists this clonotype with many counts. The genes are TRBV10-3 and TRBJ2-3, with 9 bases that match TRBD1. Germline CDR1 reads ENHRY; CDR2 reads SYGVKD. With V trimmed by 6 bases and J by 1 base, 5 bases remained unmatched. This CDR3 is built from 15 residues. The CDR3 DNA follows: TGTGCCATCAGGGGGACAGGGAATGGCACAGATACGCAGTATTTT. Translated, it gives CAIRGTGNGTDTQYF.

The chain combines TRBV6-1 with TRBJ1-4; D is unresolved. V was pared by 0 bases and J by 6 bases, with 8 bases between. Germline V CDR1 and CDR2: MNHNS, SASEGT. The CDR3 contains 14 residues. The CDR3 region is CASSEASGDEKLFF. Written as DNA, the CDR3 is TGTGCCAGCAGTGAAGCCTCCGGGGATGAAAAACTGTTTTTT.

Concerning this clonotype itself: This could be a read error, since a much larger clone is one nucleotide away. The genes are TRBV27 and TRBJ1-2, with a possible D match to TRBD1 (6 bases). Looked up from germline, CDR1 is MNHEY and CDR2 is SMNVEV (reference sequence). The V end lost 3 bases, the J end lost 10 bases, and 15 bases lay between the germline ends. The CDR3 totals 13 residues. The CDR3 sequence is CASSLSGDHDYTF. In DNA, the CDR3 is TGTGCCAGCAGTTTGTCAGGGGATCATGACTACACCTTC.

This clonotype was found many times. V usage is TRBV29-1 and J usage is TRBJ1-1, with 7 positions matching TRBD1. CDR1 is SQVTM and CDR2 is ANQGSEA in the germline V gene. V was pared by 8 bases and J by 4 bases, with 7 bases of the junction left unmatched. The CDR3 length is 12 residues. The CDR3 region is CSTRQGGTEAFF. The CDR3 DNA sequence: TGCAGCACCAGACAGGGAGGCACTGAAGCTTTCTTT. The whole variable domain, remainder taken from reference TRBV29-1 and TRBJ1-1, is SAVISQKPSRDICQRGTSLTIQCQVDSQVTMMFWYRQQPGQSLTLIATANQGSEATYESGFVIDKFPISRPNLTFSTLTVSNMSPEDSSIYLCSTRQGGTEAFFGQGTRLTVV.

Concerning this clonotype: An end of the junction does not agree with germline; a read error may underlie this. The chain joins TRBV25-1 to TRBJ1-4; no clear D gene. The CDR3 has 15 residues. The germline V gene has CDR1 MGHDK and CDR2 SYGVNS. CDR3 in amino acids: CASSQAGTTNEKRFF. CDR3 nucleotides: TGTGCCAGCAGTCAGGCCGGTACAACTAATGAAAAACGGTTTTTT.

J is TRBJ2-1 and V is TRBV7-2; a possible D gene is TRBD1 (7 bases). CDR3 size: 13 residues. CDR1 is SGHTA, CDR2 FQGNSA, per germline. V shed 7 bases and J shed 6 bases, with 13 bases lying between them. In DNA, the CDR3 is TGTGCCAGCACTTGGAGGGGGCCCAATGAGCAGTTCTTC. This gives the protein CASTWRGPNEQFF.

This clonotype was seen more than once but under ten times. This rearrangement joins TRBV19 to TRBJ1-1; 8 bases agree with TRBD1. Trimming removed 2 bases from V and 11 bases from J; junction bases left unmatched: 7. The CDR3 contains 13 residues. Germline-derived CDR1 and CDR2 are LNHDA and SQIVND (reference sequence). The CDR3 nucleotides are TGTGCCAGTAGTATACTGGCAGGGGGCGACGCTTTCTTT. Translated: CASSILAGGDAFF.

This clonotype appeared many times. CDR3 sequence reads: CASTPAVGGSYNEQFF. The CDR3 nucleotides read TGTGCCAGCACTCCAGCGGTGGGGGGCTCCTACAATGAGCAGTTCTTC. The V and J genes are TRBV6-2 or TRBV6-3 and TRBJ2-1; tentatively, D is TRBD2 (6 bases). The V gene lost 7 bases and the J gene lost 0 bases, with 16 bases spanning the gap. The germline gives CDR1 MNHEY, CDR2 SVGEGT. This CDR3 spans 16 amino acids.

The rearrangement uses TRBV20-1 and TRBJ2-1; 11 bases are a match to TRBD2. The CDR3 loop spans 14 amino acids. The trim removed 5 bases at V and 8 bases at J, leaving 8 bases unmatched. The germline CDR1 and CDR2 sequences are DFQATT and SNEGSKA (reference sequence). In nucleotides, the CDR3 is TGCAGTGCTGCGGGTACTAGCGGGAGAGATGAGCAGTTCTTC. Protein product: CSAAGTSGRDEQFF.

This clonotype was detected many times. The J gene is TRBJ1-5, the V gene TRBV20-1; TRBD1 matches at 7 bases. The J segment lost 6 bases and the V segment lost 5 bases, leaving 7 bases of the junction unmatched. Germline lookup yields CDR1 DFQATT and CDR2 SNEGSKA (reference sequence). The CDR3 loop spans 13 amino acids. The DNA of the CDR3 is TGCAGTGCTGCCACAGGGGCTACTCAGCCCCAGCATTTT. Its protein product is CSAATGATQPQHF.

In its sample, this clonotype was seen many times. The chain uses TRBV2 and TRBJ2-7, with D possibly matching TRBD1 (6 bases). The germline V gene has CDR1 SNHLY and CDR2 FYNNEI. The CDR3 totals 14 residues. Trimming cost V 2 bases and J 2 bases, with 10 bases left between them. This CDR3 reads CASSETWDTYEQYF. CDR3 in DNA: TGTGCCAGCAGTGAAACATGGGACACCTACGAGCAGTACTTC.

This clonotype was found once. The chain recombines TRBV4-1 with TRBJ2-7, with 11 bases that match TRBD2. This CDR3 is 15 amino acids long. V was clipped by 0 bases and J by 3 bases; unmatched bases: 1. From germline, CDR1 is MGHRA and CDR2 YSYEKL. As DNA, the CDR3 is TGCGCCAGCAGCCAAGAAGGGACTAGCGGCTACGAGCAGTACTTC. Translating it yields CASSQEGTSGYEQYF.

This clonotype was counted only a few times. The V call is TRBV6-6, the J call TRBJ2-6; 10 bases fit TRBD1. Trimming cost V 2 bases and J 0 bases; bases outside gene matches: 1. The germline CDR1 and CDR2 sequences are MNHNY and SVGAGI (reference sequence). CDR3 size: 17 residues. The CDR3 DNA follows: TGTGCCAGCAGTTACGGGACAGGGGACTCTGGGGCCAACGTCCTGACTTTC. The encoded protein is CASSYGTGDSGANVLTF.

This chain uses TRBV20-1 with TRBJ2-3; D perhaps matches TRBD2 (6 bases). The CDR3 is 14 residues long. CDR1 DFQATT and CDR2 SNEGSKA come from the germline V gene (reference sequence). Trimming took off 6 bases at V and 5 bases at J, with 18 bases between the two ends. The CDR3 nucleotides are TGCAGTGCGACAAGGGACTTCCCAGAAGATACGCAGTATTTT. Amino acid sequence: CSATRDFPEDTQYF.

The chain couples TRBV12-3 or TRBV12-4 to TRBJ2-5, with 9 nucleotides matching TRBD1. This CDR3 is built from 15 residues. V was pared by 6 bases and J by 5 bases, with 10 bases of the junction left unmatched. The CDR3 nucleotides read TGTGCCAGCAGATCTACAGGGGGCACATGGGAGACCCAGTACTTC. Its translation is CASRSTGGTWETQYF.

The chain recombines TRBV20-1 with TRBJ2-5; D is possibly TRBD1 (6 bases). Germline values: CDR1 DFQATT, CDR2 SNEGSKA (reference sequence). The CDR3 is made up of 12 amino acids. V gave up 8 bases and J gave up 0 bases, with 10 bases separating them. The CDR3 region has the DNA TGCAGTACAAGGGGGTACCAAGAGACCCAGTACTTC. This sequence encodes CSTRGYQETQYF.

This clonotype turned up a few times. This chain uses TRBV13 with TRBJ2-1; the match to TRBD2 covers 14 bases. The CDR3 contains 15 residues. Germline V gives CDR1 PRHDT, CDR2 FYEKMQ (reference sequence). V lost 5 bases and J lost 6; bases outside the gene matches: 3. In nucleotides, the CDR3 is TGTGCCAGCAGCACGGGGACTAGCGGGGGCAATGAGCAGTTCTTC. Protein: CASSTGTSGGNEQFF. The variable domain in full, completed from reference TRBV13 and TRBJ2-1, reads AAGVIQSPRHLIKEKRETATLKCYPIPRHDTVYWYQQGPGQDPQFLISFYEKMQSDKGSIPDRFSAQQFSDYHSELNMSSLELGDSALYFCASSTGTSGGNEQFFGPGTRLTVL.

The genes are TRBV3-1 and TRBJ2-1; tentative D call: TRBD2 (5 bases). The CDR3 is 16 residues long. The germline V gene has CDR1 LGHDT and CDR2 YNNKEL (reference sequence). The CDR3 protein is CGGSQDGRAAYNEQFF. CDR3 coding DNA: TGTGGCGGCAGCCAAGATGGGCGGGCGGCCTACAATGAGCAGTTCTTC.

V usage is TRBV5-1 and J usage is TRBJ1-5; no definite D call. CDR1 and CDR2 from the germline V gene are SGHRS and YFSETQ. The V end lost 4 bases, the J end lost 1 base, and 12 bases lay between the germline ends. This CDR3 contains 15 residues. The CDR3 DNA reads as TGCGCCAGCAGCCGCGCGGGAGGGAGCAATCAGCCCCAGCATTTT. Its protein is CASSRAGGSNQPQHF.

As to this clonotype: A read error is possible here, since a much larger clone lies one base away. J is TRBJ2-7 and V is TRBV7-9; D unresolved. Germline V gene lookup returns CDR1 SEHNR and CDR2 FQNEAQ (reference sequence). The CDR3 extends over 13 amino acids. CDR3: CASSPNSACELYF. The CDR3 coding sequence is TGTGCCAGCAGCCCGAACAGCGCCTGCGAGCTGTACTTC.

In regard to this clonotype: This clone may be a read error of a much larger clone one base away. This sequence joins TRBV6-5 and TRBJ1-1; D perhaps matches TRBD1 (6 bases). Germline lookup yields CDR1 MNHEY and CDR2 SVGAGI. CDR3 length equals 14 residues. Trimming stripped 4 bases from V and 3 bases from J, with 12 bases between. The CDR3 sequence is CASSCTGMDTEAFF. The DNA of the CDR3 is TGTGCCAGCAGTTGCACAGGGATGGACACTGAAGCTTTCTTT.

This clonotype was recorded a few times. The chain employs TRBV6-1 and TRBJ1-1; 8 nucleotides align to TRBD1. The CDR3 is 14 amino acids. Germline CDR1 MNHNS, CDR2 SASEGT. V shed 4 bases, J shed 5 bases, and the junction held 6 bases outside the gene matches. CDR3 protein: CASSGFRGRTEAFF. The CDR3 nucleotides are TGTGCCAGCAGTGGGTTCAGGGGGCGGACTGAAGCTTTCTTT.

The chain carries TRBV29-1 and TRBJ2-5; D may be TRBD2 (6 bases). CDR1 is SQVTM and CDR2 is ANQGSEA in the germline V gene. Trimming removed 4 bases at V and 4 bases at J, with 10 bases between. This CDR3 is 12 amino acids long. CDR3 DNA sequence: TGCAGCGTTGGGGACGGGGGAGAGACCCAGTACTTC. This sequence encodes CSVGDGGETQYF.